The next 21 T cell receptor beta chains were all read from a single sample in a study of blood T cell repertoires in COVID-19. The table came from immunoSEQ multiplex PCR; TCRdb's copy has only in-frame clones and leaves some out. The sample shows roughly 180,000 clones, around 85% of them seen only once. Sequencing was done on a sample of peripheral blood. These receptors all stem from an older woman with acute or convalescent COVID-19.

J is TRBJ1-1 and V is TRBV27; 8 bases are shared with TRBD1. The CDR3 totals 15 residues. Trimming cost V 5 bases and J 1 base; bases outside gene matches: 6. Germline CDR1 and CDR2: MNHEY and SMNVEV (reference sequence). CDR3 coding DNA: TGTGCCAGCAGTCTACTGGGACAGGCGAACACTGAAGCTTTCTTT. It yields the protein CASSLLGQANTEAFF.

This rearrangement joins TRBV25-1 to TRBJ1-1, with D maybe TRBD1 (5 bases). Germline CDR1 and CDR2: MGHDK and SYGVNS. Trimming pared 1 base from V and 1 base from J, leaving 7 bases between. This CDR3 region has 14 residues. The CDR3 region is CASSEWGENTEAFF. The CDR3 region has the DNA TGTGCCAGCAGTGAATGGGGGGAGAACACTGAAGCTTTCTTT.

This rearrangement joins TRBV27 to TRBJ2-5; a weak D match, TRBD2 (5 bases). The CDR3 contains 15 residues. CDR1 is MNHEY and CDR2 is SMNVEV in the germline V gene (reference sequence). Trimming removed 2 bases at V and 2 bases at J, with 12 bases between. The CDR3 loop reads CASSLMGSVQETQYF. The CDR3 nucleotides read TGTGCCAGCAGTTTAATGGGTAGCGTACAAGAGACCCAGTACTTC.

J is TRBJ1-2 and V is TRBV27, with D unclear. The CDR3 has 16 residues. V lost 8 bases to trimming and J lost 5 bases, with 24 bases between them. The germline CDR1 and CDR2 sequences are MNHEY and SMNVEV (reference sequence). CDR3 sequence: CASARDVGMGMYGYTF. The DNA of the CDR3 is TGTGCCAGCGCCCGGGATGTAGGGATGGGGATGTATGGCTACACCTTC.

The chain carries TRBV7-3 and TRBJ1-4; 7 positions match TRBD1. Germline values: CDR1 SGHTA, CDR2 FQGTGA. CDR3 length: 15 residues. V lost 1 base, J lost 8 bases, and 7 bases stayed unmatched. Here the CDR3 DNA reads TGTGCCAGCAGCTTAAAGGGGGCTCGTGGAGAAAAACTGTTTTTT. Translating it yields CASSLKGARGEKLFF.

The chain is built from TRBV30 and TRBJ1-6; 10 positions match TRBD1. The CDR3 loop spans 16 amino acids. Germline V gene data show CDR1 as GTSNPN and CDR2 as SVGIG (reference sequence). Trimming took 7 bases from V and 10 from J; bases not matched to a gene: 16. The DNA for the CDR3 is TGTGCCTTAAATTTCCGGGACAGGGGAAGAGGCTCACCCCTCCACTTT. This encodes CALNFRDRGRGSPLHF.

The chain combines TRBV6-1 with TRBJ1-2; tentatively, D is TRBD1 (5 bases). There are 14 residues in the CDR3. Between the trimmed V and J ends, which lost 0 bases and 8 bases, there was a span of 13 bases. CDR1 and CDR2 from the germline V gene are MNHNS and SASEGT. In DNA form, the CDR3 reads TGTGCCAGCAGTGAAGCGGGACGGGGGTACGGCTACACCTTC. Its protein product is CASSEAGRGYGYTF.

The chain uses TRBV6-5 and TRBJ2-1; tentatively, D is TRBD2 (5 bases). CDR3 size: 14 residues. CDR1 and CDR2 (germline): MNHEY, SVGAGI. Trimming cost V 6 bases and J 3 bases, with 12 bases left between them. The CDR3 reads CASRKEAVYNEQFF. The CDR3 DNA follows: TGTGCCAGCAGGAAGGAGGCAGTCTACAATGAGCAGTTCTTC.

This sequence joins TRBV5-6 and TRBJ2-3; TRBD2 matches at 11 bases. Trimming cost V 4 bases and J 0 bases; bases outside gene matches: 10. The CDR3 length is 18 residues. Germline lookup yields CDR1 SGHDT and CDR2 YYEEEE. CDR3 amino acids: CASSHFSSSGRSTDTQYF. CDR3 in DNA: TGTGCCAGCAGCCATTTCTCGTCTAGCGGGAGGAGCACAGATACGCAGTATTTT. Together with reference TRBV5-6 and TRBJ2-3, the CDR3 gives the full variable domain: DAGVTQSPTHLIKTRGQQVTLRCSPKSGHDTVSWYQQALGQGPQFIFQYYEEEERQRGNFPDRFSGHQFPNYSSELNVNALLLGDSALYLCASSHFSSSGRSTDTQYFGPGTRLTVL.

V usage is TRBV28 and J usage is TRBJ1-1; D gene ambiguous. Trimming removed 4 bases from V and 1 base from J, with 7 bases in between. The CDR3 extends over 13 amino acids. CDR1 is MDHEN and CDR2 is SYDVKM in the germline V gene. DNA for the CDR3: TGTGCCAGCAGTTGGCCAGGGAACACTGAAGCTTTCTTT. Protein product: CASSWPGNTEAFF.

J is TRBJ2-2 and V is TRBV5-1; the D gene is possibly TRBD2 (5 bases). Germline V lookup: CDR1 SGHRS, CDR2 YFSETQ. V was clipped by 5 bases and J by 0 bases, with 14 bases between them. The CDR3 consists of 16 residues. DNA of the CDR3: TGCGCCAGCAGGCCCACTCCCGGGGCGAACACCGGGGAGCTGTTTTTT. The encoded protein is CASRPTPGANTGELFF.

The V call is TRBV27, the J call TRBJ2-5, with 8 bases that match TRBD2. The germline V gene encodes CDR1 MNHEY and CDR2 SMNVEV (reference sequence). The CDR3 length is 13 residues. With 6 bases clipped from V and 7 bases from J, the junction kept 7 bases outside the gene matches. The CDR3 loop reads CASRVAGSGTQYF. The CDR3 coding sequence is TGTGCCAGCAGGGTAGCGGGATCAGGGACCCAGTACTTC.

In its sample, this clone was seen a few times. V gene TRBV19 combines with J gene TRBJ1-1, with D possibly TRBD1 on 5 matching bases. Deletions cut 3 bases from V and 4 bases from J, with 18 bases between. This CDR3 region has 16 residues. CDR1 is LNHDA, CDR2 SQIVND, per germline (reference sequence). CDR3 in DNA: TGTGCCAGTAGTATTGGGCAGGGCGTCCAGGGCACTGAAGCTTTCTTT. Its protein is CASSIGQGVQGTEAFF.

This clone has only one observation. This rearrangement joins TRBV5-1 to TRBJ1-1, with D possibly matching TRBD1 (5 bases). V dropped 7 bases and J dropped 1 base, with 17 bases sitting between them. Germline V gives CDR1 SGHRS, CDR2 YFSETQ. This CDR3 has 15 amino acids. Here the CDR3 reads CASALAGFGNTEAFF. CDR3 DNA: TGCGCCAGCGCTTTGGCAGGGTTTGGGAACACTGAAGCTTTCTTT.

This clone was seen a handful of times. The chain couples TRBV19 to TRBJ2-1; 12 positions match TRBD1. CDR1 LNHDA and CDR2 SQIVND come from the germline V gene (reference sequence). The V and J ends lost 3 bases and 7 bases, in that order; junction bases with no gene match: 13. The CDR3 runs to 18 residues. The CDR3 DNA is TGTGCCAGTAGTATGCCCCGGGACAGGGGGCGAGTTGTAAATGAGCAGTTCTTC. It encodes CASSMPRDRGRVVNEQFF.

The gene calls are TRBV9 and TRBJ1-2; possibly TRBD1 for D (5 bases). V gave up 4 bases and J gave up 7 bases, with 29 bases separating them. There are 18 residues in the CDR3. Germline CDR1 and CDR2: SGDLS and YYNGEE. The chain's CDR3 is CASSPWAGDSLVISGYTF. CDR3 bases: TGTGCCAGCAGCCCTTGGGCGGGGGATTCTCTCGTGATTAGTGGCTACACCTTC.

This clone was seen only once. The chain is built from TRBV29-1 and TRBJ2-1; 8 bases match TRBD1. The CDR3 contains 13 residues. V shed 4 bases, J shed 8 bases, and the junction held 7 bases outside the gene matches. The V gene's germline CDR1 is SQVTM and CDR2 ANQGSEA. CDR3 sequence: CSVGTGWFDEQFF. DNA for the CDR3: TGCAGCGTTGGGACAGGGTGGTTCGATGAGCAGTTCTTC.

The chain is built from TRBV3-1 (or the pseudogene TRBV3-2) and TRBJ1-2; D is undetermined. With 0 bases removed from V and 3 bases from J, the gap between germline ends came to 8 bases. This CDR3 is 14 amino acids long. CDR1 LGHDT and CDR2 YNNKEL come from the germline V gene (reference sequence). The CDR3 is CASSQDWRHYGYTF. CDR3 DNA: TGTGCCAGCAGCCAAGATTGGCGGCACTATGGCTACACCTTC.

The chain carries TRBV7-9 and TRBJ2-1, with TRBD2 matching 7 bases. The CDR3 contains 17 residues. Germline assignment: CDR1 SEHNR and CDR2 FQNEAQ (reference sequence). V shed 5 bases and J 7 bases; nucleotides not matched to a gene: 17. CDR3 bases: TGTGCCAGCAGCGGAAGTCCGGGACTAATAAAGGGGAATGAGCAGTTCTTC. Its translation is CASSGSPGLIKGNEQFF.

In its sample, this clone was seen a few times. In nucleotides, the CDR3 is TGTGCCAGCAGCCGACTAGCGGGAGGCCCCTACAATGAGCAGTTCTTC. Translated: CASSRLAGGPYNEQFF. The chain employs TRBV11-2 and TRBJ2-1; 13 nucleotides agree with TRBD2. The germline CDR1 and CDR2 sequences are SGHAT and FQNNGV. CDR3 length equals 16 residues. Germline trimming cut 5 bases from V and 2 bases from J; bases unmatched to any gene: 3.

The chain has TRBV28 and TRBJ1-2; possibly TRBD1 for D (5 bases). CDR1 is MDHEN, CDR2 SYDVKM, per germline. CDR3 length: 13 residues. V was pared by 3 bases and J by 8 bases, with 13 bases between. CDR3 sequence: CASSFKGSGGYTF. The DNA of the CDR3 is TGTGCCAGCAGTTTCAAGGGGTCAGGGGGCTACACCTTC.